The rows below give T cell receptor beta chains drawn from one sample of a study of tumor-infiltrating lymphocytes in primary liver carcinoma. Each CDR3 protein gets one entry after TCRdb re-called the multiplex PCR reads with MiXCR. The data hold approximately 340,000 distinct CDR3 sequences, with roughly two thirds observed a single time. What was sequenced was peripheral blood. These TCRs come from a man aged 35 to 55 with primary liver carcinoma and hepatitis B virus infection. The CDR3 runs from the conserved cysteine through the conserved F or W. Each record gives: V gene, clone size, J gene, D gene, CDR3 DNA, CDR3 protein. A D gene is named only where the DNA matches it firmly. The size of a clone is reported for some rows only, either as once, few or many, or as a class for expanded clones.

>TRBV12-3/TRBV12-4|-|TRBJ2-1|-
TGTGCCAGTCTACTAGGGGGAATTCGGGAGCAGTTCTTC
CASLLGGIREQFF
>TRBV29-1|-|TRBJ2-7|-
TGCAGCGTCGTCCGGTTAGGGGGGGCAGAGCAGTACTTC
CSVVRLGGAEQYF
>TRBV12-3/TRBV12-4|many|TRBJ1-3|TRBD1
TGTGCCAGCAGTGGATGGACAGGTAGCTCGCCGGGAAACACCATATATTTT
CASSGWTGSSPGNTIYF
>TRBV7-9|-|TRBJ2-1|TRBD2
TGTGCCAGCAGCCGGTGGGACTACTACAATGAGCAGTTCTTC
CASSRWDYYNEQFF
>TRBV19|-|TRBJ2-7|-
TGTGCCAGTAGTTACCAGGGCTACGAGCAGTACTTC
CASSYQGYEQYF
>TRBV5-1|-|TRBJ2-7|TRBD2
TGCGCCAGCAGATGGCCGGGACTAGCGGTGGCCTACGAGCAGTACTTC
CASRWPGLAVAYEQYF
>TRBV29-1|-|TRBJ2-1|-
TGCAGCGTTGAAGCGAAATGGAATGGGCAGTTCTTC
CSVEAKWNGQFF
>TRBV11-1|-|TRBJ2-6|TRBD1
TGTGCCAGCAGCTTCTCCGGGACAGTGCTCTCTGGAGCCTACGTCCTGACTTTC
CASSFSGTVLSGAYVLTF
>TRBV7-2|-|TRBJ2-3|TRBD2
TGTGCCAGCAGCTTAGCCCTCGCGGGAGGGGGCACAGATACGCAGTATTTT
CASSLALAGGGTDTQYF
>TRBV10-3|-|TRBJ1-2|-
TGTGCCATCAGTAAGGCCAGAAACTATGGCTACAGCTTC
CAISKARNYGYSF
>TRBV11-2|-|TRBJ2-2|-
TGCGCCAGCAGCCTAAGGGCCCGCGGGGAACTGTTTTTT
CASSLRARGELFF
>TRBV5-1|-|TRBJ1-5|-
TGCGCCAGCAGCTTGGGGCAGTATAGCAATCAGCCCCGGCATTTT
CASSLGQYSNQPRHF
>TRBV6-1|-|TRBJ1-5|-
TGTGCCAGCACAAAACATCCACAGGGAAACAATCAGCCCCAGCATTTT
CASTKHPQGNNQPQHF
>TRBV6-5|many|TRBJ2-1|-
TGTGCCAGCATGAGGACAGAGTCTTCCTACAATGAGCAGTTCTTC
CASMRTESSYNEQFF
>TRBV5-4|few|TRBJ2-5|TRBD1
TGTGCCAGCAGCGCCACAGGGGATCAAGGGACCCAGTACTTC
CASSATGDQGTQYF
>TRBV29-1|many|TRBJ2-7|-
TGCAGCGTTTGGGCAGGGTCCTACGAGCAGTACTTC
CSVWAGSYEQYF
>TRBV5-6|few|TRBJ1-1|-
TGTGCCAGCAGCTTGGTCCAGTCAACAGGGGAAGCTTTCTTT
CASSLVQSTGEAFF
>TRBV6-6|-|TRBJ1-1|TRBD1
TGTGCCAGCAGTTGGACAGGGCTGAACACTAAAGCTTTCTTT
CASSWTGLNTKAFF
>TRBV6-1|-|TRBJ1-1|-
TGTGCCAGCAAGGGGCTGAGGACGAGCGGTTTCGGCATTGAAGCTTTCTTT
CASKGLRTSGFGIEAFF
>TRBV18|-|TRBJ2-7|TRBD2
TGTGCCAGCTCGGGACTACCAAGTTACAAGCAGTACTTC
CASSGLPSYKQYF
>TRBV12-3/TRBV12-4|many|TRBJ1-4|-
TGTGCCAGCCTCCTAGGGGGGTCGAATGAAAAACTGTTTTTT
CASLLGGSNEKLFF
>TRBV9|few|TRBJ2-1|-
TGTGCCAGCAGCCTAGATCTAGCGAGTGAGCAGTTCTTC
CASSLDLASEQFF
>TRBV6-1|-|TRBJ2-6|-
TGTGCCAGCAGTGAGGGGAGTAGTGCCAACGTCCTGACTTTC
CASSEGSSANVLTF
>TRBV29-1|many|TRBJ2-2|TRBD1
TGCAGCGCGGGGACAGGGGGCACCGGGGAGCTGTTTTTT
CSAGTGGTGELFF
>TRBV7-9|-|TRBJ1-2|-
TGTGCCAGCAGCTTATCTTTGGCCGATGGCTACACCTTC
CASSLSLADGYTF
>TRBV4-3|-|TRBJ2-1|-
TGCGCCAGCTGCCAAGAAGGCCGCGGGGATTACAATGAGCAGTTCTTC
CASCQEGRGDYNEQFF
>TRBV11-2|-|TRBJ2-5|-
TGTGCCAGTAATGTTAACGGAATTCAAGAGACCCAGTACTTC
CASNVNGIQETQYF
>TRBV4-1|-|TRBJ2-3|TRBD1
TGCGCCAGCAGCAGCTCAGACAGGGGGCACACAGATACGCAGTATTTT
CASSSSDRGHTDTQYF
>TRBV11-2|-|TRBJ2-7|-
TGTGGCAGCAGCCGTCTAGTGGGGCTTTCCTACGAGCAGTACTTC
CGSSRLVGLSYEQYF